This T cell receptor beta chain was profiled in a study of early T cells in non-severe SARS-CoV-2 infection. Study information: Sequencing of unsorted whole blood was done on bulk RNA, leaving chains unpaired.

TCRdb re-derived calls from the 5' RACE reads in MiXCR, one entry per CDR3 protein. The sample includes roughly 80,000 distinct CDR3 sequences, over 12% of them seen just once. CDR1 is MNHNS, CDR2 SASEGT, per germline. Trimming cost V 7 bases and J 3 bases, with 12 bases left between them. There are 14 residues in the CDR3. The V gene is TRBV6-1, the J gene TRBJ2-2; D uncertain. Sequenced sample: whole blood. The sequence was obtained from an adult who was a healthcare worker with PCR-confirmed SARS-CoV-2 infection or an uninfected control (not recorded which). The CDR3 loop reads CASTLLGYTGELFF. The CDR3 region has the DNA TGTGCCAGCACCCTTTTGGGGTACACCGGGGAGCTGTTTTTT.